A selection of T cell receptor beta chains follows, all from one sample in a study of blood T cell repertoires in COVID-19. Data came from immunoSEQ multiplex PCR; TCRdb stores just in-frame clones and leaves some out. In the table there are under 250,000 clones, more than 75% of which are singletons. Sequenced material: peripheral blood. The source is a woman of 80 years or more with COVID-19, enrolled during active disease. CDR3s include the opening cysteine and the closing phenylalanine or tryptophan. The D gene is left open where the match is weak. A row's size may be missing; if present it is once, few, many or a size class.

clone_size d_call cdr3_length j_call v_call cdr3_nt cdr3_aa
. . 18 TRBJ2-5 TRBV5-1 TGCGCCAGCAGCTTGGCCACGCCAGGGCCGATTGTCGGAGAGACCCAGTACTTC CASSLATPGPIVGETQYF
. TRBD1 14 TRBJ1-3 TRBV7-2 TGTGCCAGCAGTCCGGACAGGGTTGGAAACACCATATATTTT CASSPDRVGNTIYF
. . 14 TRBJ1-2 TRBV7-8 TGTGCCAGCAGCTTAGGCGGGTACAACTATGGCTACACCTTC CASSLGGYNYGYTF
. TRBD2 15 TRBJ2-2 TRBV2 TGTGCCAGCAGTCCATTAGCGGGGAGCACCGGGGAGCTGTTTTTT CASSPLAGSTGELFF
. TRBD1 15 TRBJ1-2 TRBV10-3 TGTGCCATCAGTCAACAGGTCGGGACAGGGGATGGCTACACCTTC CAISQQVGTGDGYTF
. TRBD1 15 TRBJ2-2 TRBV24-1 TGTGCCACCGGTGGGGTACAGGGGGGTACCGGGGAGCTGTTTTTT CATGGVQGGTGELFF
. TRBD2 13 TRBJ2-5 TRBV11-1 TGTGCCAGCAGCTCGGGACTAGAGGAGACCCAGTACTTC CASSSGLEETQYF
. TRBD2 16 TRBJ2-5 TRBV7-3 TGTGCCAGCAGCCCCGGGGCTAGCGGGTCCCAAGAGACCCAGTACTTC CASSPGASGSQETQYF
. . 15 TRBJ1-2 TRBV30 TGTGCCTGCCCGACGAGGGGGGGGCCCGGCTATGGCTACACCTTC CACPTRGGPGYGYTF
. TRBD2 17 TRBJ2-5 TRBV6-2/TRBV6-3 TGTGCCAGCAGTTACTCGATCAGCGGGGCCTACCAAGAGACCCAGTACTTC CASSYSISGAYQETQYF
. TRBD1 13 TRBJ1-5 TRBV24-1 TGTGCCACCAGTGATTTGGGGGACAGGGGTGTCCATTTT CATSDLGDRGVHF
. . 14 TRBJ2-3 TRBV24-1 TGTGCCACCAGGAAGGCGGGTAGCACAGATACGCAGTATTTT CATRKAGSTDTQYF
. . 12 TRBJ1-6 TRBV6-1 TGTGCCAGCAGTGAACAGAATTCACCCCTCCACTTT CASSEQNSPLHF
. TRBD1 13 TRBJ1-6 TRBV6-5 TGTGCCAGTCCGGGACAGGGTGGTTCACCCCTCCACTTT CASPGQGGSPLHF
. TRBD2 14 TRBJ2-1 TRBV2 TGTGCCAGCACGTCGCGGGGGGGATACAATGAGCAGTTCTTC CASTSRGGYNEQFF
. . 17 TRBJ2-2 TRBV2 TGTGCCAGCAGTGACCCCTTTGAGCGGTCCGACACCGGGGAGCTGTTTTTT CASSDPFERSDTGELFF
. TRBD2 14 TRBJ2-1 TRBV30 TGTGCCTGGAGCGCACTAGCGGCCGGCAATGAGCAGTTCTTC CAWSALAAGNEQFF
. TRBD1 14 TRBJ1-1 TRBV6-5 TGTGCCAGCAGTTACTACGCAGGGGGGACTGAAGCTTTCTTT CASSYYAGGTEAFF
few TRBD1 14 TRBJ1-1 TRBV19 TGTGCCAGTACCCGGGACAGGGAGGGCTCTGAAGCTTTCTTT CASTRDREGSEAFF
. TRBD1 17 TRBJ1-1 TRBV11-2 TGTGCCAGCAACCTAAGGGGTGGAAACAGGGGAACAACTGAAGCTTTCTTT CASNLRGGNRGTTEAFF
few . 11 TRBJ1-2 TRBV6-5 TGTGCCAGCAGGTCACTGTATGGCTACACCTTC CASRSLYGYTF
. TRBD1 15 TRBJ1-5 TRBV7-9 TGTGCCAGCAGCTTAGGGACAGGAGTCAATCAGCCCCAGCATTTT CASSLGTGVNQPQHF